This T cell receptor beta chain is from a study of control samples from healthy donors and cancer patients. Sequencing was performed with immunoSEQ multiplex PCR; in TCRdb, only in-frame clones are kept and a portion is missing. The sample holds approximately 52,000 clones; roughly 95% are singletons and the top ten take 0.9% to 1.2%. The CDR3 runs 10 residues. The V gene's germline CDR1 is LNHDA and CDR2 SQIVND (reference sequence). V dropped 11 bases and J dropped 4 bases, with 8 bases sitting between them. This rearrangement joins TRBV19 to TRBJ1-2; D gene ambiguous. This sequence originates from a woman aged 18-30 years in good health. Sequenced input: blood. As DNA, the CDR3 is TGTGCCTCCGGAGGCTATGGCTACACCTTC. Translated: CASGGYGYTF.